A single sample gave rise to the 18 T cell receptor beta chains below, sequenced in a study of T cell responses to AZD1222 COVID-19 vaccine. Measured with immunoSEQ multiplex PCR; TCRdb has only the in-frame clones, and not every one. The sample has around 140,000 clones, 75% to 90% seen once. The starting material was peripheral blood, obtained on day 0 of AZD1222 vaccination. These receptors all come from an adult in good health.

This chain links TRBV19 with TRBJ2-2, with TRBD2 matching 12 bases. The CDR3 consists of 15 residues. Germline loops: CDR1 LNHDA, CDR2 SQIVND (reference sequence). Trimming took 6 bases from V and 2 from J; bases not matched to a gene: 1. CDR3 protein: CASRLAGGNTGELFF. The CDR3 coding sequence is TGTGCCAGTAGACTAGCGGGGGGAAACACCGGGGAGCTGTTTTTT.

The rearrangement joins TRBV12-3 or TRBV12-4 to TRBJ2-4; D may be TRBD1 (5 bases). CDR3 length equals 13 residues. Trimming took 3 bases from V and 7 from J, leaving 10 bases between them. The CDR3 bases are TGTGCCAGCAGTTTGGACGCAGGGAACATTCAGTACTTC. Protein product: CASSLDAGNIQYF.

The chain links TRBV7-9 to TRBJ1-6; 7 bases match TRBD1. The CDR3 consists of 16 residues. CDR1 is SEHNR and CDR2 is FQNEAQ in the germline V gene (reference sequence). The V and J ends lost 4 bases and 10 bases, in that order; junction bases with no gene match: 13. CDR3 DNA: TGTGCCAGCAGCTCCATGCTGACAGGGAACAACTCACCCCTCCACTTT. It codes for CASSSMLTGNNSPLHF. Variable domain in full (rest from reference TRBV7-9 and TRBJ1-6): DTGVSQNPRHKITKRGQNVTFRCDPISEHNRLYWYRQTLGQGPEFLTYFQNEAQLEKSRLLSDRFSAERPKGSFSTLEIQRTEQGDSAMYLCASSSMLTGNNSPLHFGNGTRLTVT.

In its sample, this clone was seen a few times. The rearrangement uses TRBV6-2 or TRBV6-3 and TRBJ1-5, with D possibly TRBD1 on 6 matching bases. The CDR3 covers 14 residues. CDR1 and CDR2 (germline): MNHEY, SVGEGT. Trimming took 3 bases from V and 3 from J, leaving 9 bases between them. The CDR3 spells CASSYTGFNQPQHF. The DNA of the CDR3 is TGTGCCAGCAGTTATACAGGGTTCAATCAGCCCCAGCATTTT.

The chain employs TRBV6-1 and TRBJ2-7; D might be TRBD1 or TRBD2, each matching 5 bases. CDR1 and CDR2 (germline): MNHNS, SASEGT. The V end was cut by 3 bases, the J end by 1 base, with 13 bases between. The CDR3 consists of 15 residues. This CDR3 reads CASSDTGTGSYEQYF. DNA of the CDR3: TGTGCCAGCAGTGACACCGGGACCGGTTCCTACGAGCAGTACTTC.

The CDR3: CASSARPSGVSPLHF. For the CDR3, the DNA is TGCGCCAGCAGCGCCCGACCGTCAGGAGTCTCACCCCTCCACTTT. The rearrangement joins TRBV5-1 to TRBJ1-6, with D unclear. The CDR3 runs 15 residues. V was trimmed by 4 bases and J by 10 bases, leaving 18 bases between them. CDR1 and CDR2 (germline): SGHRS, YFSETQ.

This chain links TRBV27 with TRBJ1-1; no clear D. V lost 2 bases and J lost 0, with 16 bases in between. Per the germline V gene, CDR1 is MNHEY and CDR2 is SMNVEV (reference sequence). The CDR3 is 17 amino acids. The CDR3 nucleotides read TGTGCCAGCAGTTTAATGGGAAGTCCCCGGATGAACACTGAAGCTTTCTTT. Translating gives CASSLMGSPRMNTEAFF.

The chain combines TRBV12-3 or TRBV12-4 with TRBJ1-1, with a weak D call TRBD1 (5 bases). V was pared by 3 bases and J by 11 bases, with 16 bases between. This CDR3 is 13 amino acids long. CDR3 coding DNA: TGTGCCAGCAGTTTGGGAGGGGCGAGATCGGCTTTCTTT. This translates into CASSLGGARSAFF.

V and J are TRBV6-5 and TRBJ2-4, with 9 bases aligning to TRBD1. The V gene end was trimmed by 6 bases and the J gene end by 8 bases; junction bases not matched to a gene: 5. The CDR3 runs 13 residues. CDR1 and CDR2 from the germline V gene are MNHEY and SVGAGI. The CDR3 region has the DNA TGTGCCAGCAGAACAGGGGGCAGAGACATTCAGTACTTC. Translating it yields CASRTGGRDIQYF.

The rearrangement joins TRBV7-9 to TRBJ2-5; D remains ambiguous. The CDR3 runs 15 residues. The V and J ends lost 2 bases and 3 bases respectively, with 13 bases between them. Germline loops: CDR1 SEHNR, CDR2 FQNEAQ (reference sequence). The CDR3, as DNA: TGTGCCAGCAGCTTACGTTTAGGAGAGAAAGAGACCCAGTACTTC. Protein product: CASSLRLGEKETQYF.

The chain carries TRBV4-2 and TRBJ1-1; TRBD1 aligns across 7 bases. There are 14 residues in the CDR3. Trimming removed 3 bases from V and 0 bases from J; junction bases left unmatched: 1. CDR1 is LGHNA and CDR2 is YNFKEQ in the germline V gene. CDR3 amino acids: CASSHGTVNTEAFF. CDR3 nucleotides: TGTGCCAGCAGCCACGGGACAGTGAACACTGAAGCTTTCTTT.

Written as DNA, the CDR3 is TGTGCCAGCAGTTACGGGGGAGTTTGGACTGAAGCTTTCTTT. This sequence encodes CASSYGGVWTEAFF. This rearrangement joins TRBV6-2 or TRBV6-3 to TRBJ1-1, with TRBD1 as a possible D gene (5 bases). The CDR3 covers 14 residues. Per the germline V gene, CDR1 is MNHEY and CDR2 is SVGEGT. Trimming took 2 bases from V and 5 from J, leaving 12 bases between them.

The rearrangement links TRBV5-4 to TRBJ1-2, with D possibly matching TRBD1 (5 bases). Trimming took 1 base from V and 7 from J, leaving 23 bases between them. Per germline, CDR1 SGHNT and CDR2 YYREEE (reference sequence). There are 17 residues in the CDR3. The CDR3, as DNA: TGTGCCAGCAGCTTGAAGTCTGACAGCCCTACTTCGGGTGGCTACACCTTC. This translates into CASSLKSDSPTSGGYTF.

This clone is a singleton in its sample. CDR3 DNA sequence: TGTGCCAGCAGCTACGACATTTCCACTGAAGCTTTCTTT. Amino acid sequence: CASSYDISTEAFF. The rearrangement links TRBV11-1 to TRBJ1-1; D unresolved. V was clipped by 4 bases and J by 4 bases, with 10 bases between them. This CDR3 is 13 amino acids long. Germline loops: CDR1 SGHAT, CDR2 FQDESV (reference sequence).

The CDR3 region is CASSPIDRTPGELFF. In DNA form, the CDR3 reads TGTGCCAGCAGCCCAATTGATAGAACCCCCGGGGAGCTGTTTTTT. The rearrangement links TRBV3-1 (or the pseudogene TRBV3-2) to TRBJ2-2, with no clear D. CDR1 LGHDT and CDR2 YNNKEL come from the germline V gene (reference sequence). Deletions cut 4 bases from V and 6 bases from J, with 15 bases between. The CDR3 runs 15 residues.

The rearrangement joins TRBV27 to TRBJ1-5; D remains ambiguous. This CDR3 region has 14 residues. Per the germline V gene, CDR1 is MNHEY and CDR2 is SMNVEV (reference sequence). Trimming pared 1 base from V and 5 bases from J, leaving 9 bases between. CDR3 amino acids: CASSLFGPYQPQHF. The CDR3 nucleotides read TGTGCCAGCAGTTTATTCGGACCCTATCAGCCCCAGCATTTT.

The chain employs TRBV19 and TRBJ2-1; 7 bases line up with TRBD2. CDR1 and CDR2 (germline): LNHDA, SQIVND (reference sequence). V lost 7 bases to trimming and J lost 7 bases; unmatched junction nucleotides: 4. The CDR3 covers 12 residues. CDR3 protein: CASKRGGNEQFF. The CDR3 region has the DNA TGTGCCAGTAAACGGGGAGGGAATGAGCAGTTCTTC.

V and J are TRBV7-2 and TRBJ2-7; TRBD2 aligns across 11 bases. J was trimmed by 0 bases and V by 5 bases; bases with no gene match: 3. The germline gives CDR1 SGHTA, CDR2 FQGNSA. CDR3 length: 15 amino acids. The CDR3 bases are TGTGCCAGCAGCCTCCTAGCGGGGGGCTCCTACGAGCAGTACTTC. It specifies CASSLLAGGSYEQYF.